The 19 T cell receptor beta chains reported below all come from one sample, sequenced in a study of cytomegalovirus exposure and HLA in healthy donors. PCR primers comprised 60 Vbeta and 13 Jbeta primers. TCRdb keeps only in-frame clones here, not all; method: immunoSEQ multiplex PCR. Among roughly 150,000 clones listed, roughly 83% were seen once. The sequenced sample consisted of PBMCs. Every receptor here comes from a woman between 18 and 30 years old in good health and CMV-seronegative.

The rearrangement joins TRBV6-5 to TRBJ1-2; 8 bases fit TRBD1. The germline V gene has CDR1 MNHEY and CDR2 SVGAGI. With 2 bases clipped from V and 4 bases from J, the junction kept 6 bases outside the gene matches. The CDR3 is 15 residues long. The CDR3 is CASSYDRGRSYGYTF. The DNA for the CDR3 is TGTGCCAGCAGTTACGACAGGGGCCGGAGCTATGGCTACACCTTC.

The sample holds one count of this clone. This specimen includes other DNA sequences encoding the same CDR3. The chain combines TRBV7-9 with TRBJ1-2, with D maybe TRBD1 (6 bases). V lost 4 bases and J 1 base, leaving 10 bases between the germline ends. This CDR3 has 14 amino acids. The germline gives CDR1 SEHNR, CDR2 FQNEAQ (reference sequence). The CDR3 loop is CASSSTGINYGYTF. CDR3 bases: TGTGCCAGCAGCTCCACAGGGATTAACTATGGCTACACCTTC.

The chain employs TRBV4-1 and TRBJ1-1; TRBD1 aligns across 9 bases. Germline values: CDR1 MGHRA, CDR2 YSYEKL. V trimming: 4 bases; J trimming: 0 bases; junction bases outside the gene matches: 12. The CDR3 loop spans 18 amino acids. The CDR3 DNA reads TGCGCCAGCAGCCTAGCCACAGGGGGCGGGGGTATGAACACTGAAGCTTTCTTT. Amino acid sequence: CASSLATGGGGMNTEAFF.

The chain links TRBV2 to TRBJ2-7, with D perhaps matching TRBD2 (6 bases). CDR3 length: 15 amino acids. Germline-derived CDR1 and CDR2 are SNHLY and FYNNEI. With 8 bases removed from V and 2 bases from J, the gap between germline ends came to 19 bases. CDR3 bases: TGTGCCAGCGTAGGGAACCGCGGGGCCGCCTACGAGCAGTACTTC. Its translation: CASVGNRGAAYEQYF. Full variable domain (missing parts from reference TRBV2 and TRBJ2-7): EPEVTQTPSHQVTQMGQEVILRCVPISNHLYFYWYRQILGQKVEFLVSFYNNEISEKSEIFDDQFSVERPDGSNFTLKIRSTKLEDSAMYFCASVGNRGAAYEQYFGPGTRLTVT.

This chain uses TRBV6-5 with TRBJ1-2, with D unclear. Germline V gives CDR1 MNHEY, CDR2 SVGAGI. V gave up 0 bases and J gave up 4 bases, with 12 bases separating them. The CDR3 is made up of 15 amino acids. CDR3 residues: CASSYSIGSGYGYTF. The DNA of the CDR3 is TGTGCCAGCAGTTACTCAATCGGGTCTGGCTATGGCTACACCTTC.

CDR3 protein: CASSLDSQVQYF. The CDR3 nucleotides read TGTGCCAGCAGCTTAGATTCGCAGGTGCAGTACTTC. The chain carries TRBV11-3 and TRBJ2-7; D is undetermined. The length of the CDR3 is 12 residues. Germline V gene data show CDR1 as SGHNT and CDR2 as YENEEA. V dropped 0 bases and J dropped 9 bases, with 9 bases sitting between them.

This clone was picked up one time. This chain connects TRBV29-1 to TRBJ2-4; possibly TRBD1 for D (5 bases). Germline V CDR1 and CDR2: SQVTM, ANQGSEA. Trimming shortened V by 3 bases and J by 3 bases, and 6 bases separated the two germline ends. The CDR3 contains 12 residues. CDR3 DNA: TGCAGCGTTGACGACAGCAAAAACATTCAGTACTTC. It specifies CSVDDSKNIQYF.

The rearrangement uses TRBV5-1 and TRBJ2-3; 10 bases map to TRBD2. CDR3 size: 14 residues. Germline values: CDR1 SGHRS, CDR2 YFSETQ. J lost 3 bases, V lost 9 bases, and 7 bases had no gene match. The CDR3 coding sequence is TGCGCCACCTCAGCGGGGGGGCTGACAGATACGCAGTATTTT. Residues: CATSAGGLTDTQYF.

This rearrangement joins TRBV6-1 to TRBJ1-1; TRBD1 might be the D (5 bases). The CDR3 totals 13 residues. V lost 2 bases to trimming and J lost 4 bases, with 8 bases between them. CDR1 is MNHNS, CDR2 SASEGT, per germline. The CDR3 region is CASSELRGTEAFF. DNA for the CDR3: TGTGCCAGCAGTGAATTAAGGGGCACTGAAGCTTTCTTT.

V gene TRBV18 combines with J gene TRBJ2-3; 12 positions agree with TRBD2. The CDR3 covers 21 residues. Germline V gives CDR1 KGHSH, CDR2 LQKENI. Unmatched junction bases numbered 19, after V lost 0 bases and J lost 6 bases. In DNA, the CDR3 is TGTGCCAGCTCACCACCGAAGAGTCTAGCGGGGGGGCCTCGTAAGGGGGATACGCAGTATTTT. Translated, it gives CASSPPKSLAGGPRKGDTQYF.

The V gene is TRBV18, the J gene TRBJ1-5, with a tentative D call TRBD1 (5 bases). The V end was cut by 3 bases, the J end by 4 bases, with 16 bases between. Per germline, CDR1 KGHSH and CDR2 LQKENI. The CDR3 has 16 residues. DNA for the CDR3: TGTGCCAGCTCACCCGGGGGGATGGGGAGAAATCAGCCCCAGCATTTT. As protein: CASSPGGMGRNQPQHF.

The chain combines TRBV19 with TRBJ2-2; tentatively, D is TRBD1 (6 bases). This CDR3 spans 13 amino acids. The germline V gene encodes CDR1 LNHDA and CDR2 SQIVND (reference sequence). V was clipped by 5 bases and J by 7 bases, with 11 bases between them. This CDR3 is CASSQGKVGELFF. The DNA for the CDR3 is TGTGCCAGTAGTCAGGGGAAGGTCGGGGAGCTGTTTTTT.

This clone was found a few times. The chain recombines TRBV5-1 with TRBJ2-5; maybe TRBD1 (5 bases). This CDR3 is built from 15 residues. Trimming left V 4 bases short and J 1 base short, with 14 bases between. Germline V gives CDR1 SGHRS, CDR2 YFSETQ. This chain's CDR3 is CASSLLPGPQETQYF. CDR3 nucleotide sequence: TGCGCCAGCAGCCTACTGCCAGGGCCCCAAGAGACCCAGTACTTC.

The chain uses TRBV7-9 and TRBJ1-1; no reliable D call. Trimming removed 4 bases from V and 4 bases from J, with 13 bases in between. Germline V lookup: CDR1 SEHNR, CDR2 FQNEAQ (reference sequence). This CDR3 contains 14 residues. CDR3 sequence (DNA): TGTGCCAGCAGCTCCCCCCCTTCGAGCACTGAAGCTTTCTTT. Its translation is CASSSPPSSTEAFF.

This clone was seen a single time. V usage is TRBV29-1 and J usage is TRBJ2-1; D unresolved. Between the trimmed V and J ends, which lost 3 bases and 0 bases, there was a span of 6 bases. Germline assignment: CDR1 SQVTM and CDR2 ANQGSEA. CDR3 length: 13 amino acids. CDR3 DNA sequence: TGCAGCGTTGACAGTTACTCCTACAATGAGCAGTTCTTC. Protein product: CSVDSYSYNEQFF.

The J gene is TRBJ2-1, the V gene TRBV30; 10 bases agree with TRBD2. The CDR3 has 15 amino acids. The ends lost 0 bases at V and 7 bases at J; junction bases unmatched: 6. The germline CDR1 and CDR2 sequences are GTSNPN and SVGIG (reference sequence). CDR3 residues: CAWSVGLAGANEQFF. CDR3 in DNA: TGTGCCTGGAGTGTGGGGCTAGCGGGGGCAAATGAGCAGTTCTTC.

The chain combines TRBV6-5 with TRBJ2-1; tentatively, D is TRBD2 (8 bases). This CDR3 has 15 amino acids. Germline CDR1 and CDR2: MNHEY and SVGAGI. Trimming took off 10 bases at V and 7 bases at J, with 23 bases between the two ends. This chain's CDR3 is CATRGIAGTDNEQFF. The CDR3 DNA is TGTGCCACCCGCGGGATAGCGGGGACAGATAATGAGCAGTTCTTC.

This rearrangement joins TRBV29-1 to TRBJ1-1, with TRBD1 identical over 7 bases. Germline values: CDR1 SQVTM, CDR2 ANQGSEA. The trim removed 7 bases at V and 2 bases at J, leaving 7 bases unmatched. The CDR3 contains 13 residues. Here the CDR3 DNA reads TGCAGCGCGTCTAACAGGGGTAACACTGAAGCTTTCTTT. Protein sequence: CSASNRGNTEAFF.

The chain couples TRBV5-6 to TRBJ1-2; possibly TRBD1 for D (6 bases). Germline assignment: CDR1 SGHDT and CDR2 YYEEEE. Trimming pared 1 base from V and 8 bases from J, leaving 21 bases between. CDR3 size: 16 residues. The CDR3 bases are TGTGCCAGCAGCTTGCTCTCCGTTTACAGGGAAGGCGGCTACACCTTC. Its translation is CASSLLSVYREGGYTF.